This is a list of T cell receptor beta chains from one sample in a study of T cell responses to AZD1222 COVID-19 vaccine. Generated by immunoSEQ multiplex PCR, the TCRdb table keeps only in-frame clones and is missing some. The table shows about 55,000 clones, with around 85% occurring only once. Source: peripheral blood, taken on day 0 of AZD1222 vaccination. Source of these receptors: an adult in good health. Both conserved end residues are part of each CDR3. D genes are given only for firm matches. The size field is filled for only some rows; it gives once, few, many or a size class.

v_gene	abundance	j_gene	d_gene	CDR3nt	CDR3aa
TRBV6-2/TRBV6-3	NA	TRBJ2-7	NA	TGTGCCAGCAGTTACTCGAGCGGTTTGGGCTTGGTAACCTACGAGCAGTACTTC	CASSYSSGLGLVTYEQYF
TRBV12-3/TRBV12-4	NA	TRBJ1-2	NA	TGTGCCAGCAGTTTCAGTAAGGGCTATGGCTACACCTTC	CASSFSKGYGYTF
TRBV28	NA	TRBJ2-3	NA	TGTGCCAGCAGGAGGGCCAGGGATACGCAGTATTTT	CASRRARDTQYF
TRBV3-1/TRBV3-2	NA	TRBJ2-7	TRBD2	TGTGCCAGCAGCCCAGCGGGGTCCGAGCAGTACTTC	CASSPAGSEQYF
TRBV19	NA	TRBJ1-1	NA	TGTGCCAGTACCAAGCGGAACACTGAAGCTTTCTTT	CASTKRNTEAFF
TRBV9	NA	TRBJ1-5	NA	TGTGCCAGCAGCGTAGGTCCAGGGACAAGTTATAGCAATCAGCCCCAGCATTTT	CASSVGPGTSYSNQPQHF
TRBV6-2/TRBV6-3	NA	TRBJ1-3	NA	TGTGCCAGCAGTAACACGCCGGACTACTCTGGAAACACCATATATTTT	CASSNTPDYSGNTIYF
TRBV7-2	NA	TRBJ1-5	NA	TGTGCCAGCAGCTTATTGTCAGGGGTAGGACAGCCCCAGCATTTT	CASSLLSGVGQPQHF
TRBV6-6	NA	TRBJ1-2	NA	TGTGCCAGCAGTTACTCGCTCTATGGCTACACCTTC	CASSYSLYGYTF
TRBV30	NA	TRBJ1-1	NA	TGTGCCTGGAGTCGGGGTAAGGGGGTAAAAGCTTTCTTT	CAWSRGKGVKAFF
TRBV7-9	NA	TRBJ1-2	NA	TGTGCCAGCAGCTTACACGGTAGCTATGGCTACACCTTC	CASSLHGSYGYTF
TRBV11-2	NA	TRBJ1-1	NA	TGTGCCAGCAGCCCCCGCTCGGGGGTCACTGAAGCTTTCTTT	CASSPRSGVTEAFF
TRBV10-3	once	TRBJ1-2	TRBD1	TGTGCCATCAAAGGGGACAGGCAAGGGTATGGCTACACCTTC	CAIKGDRQGYGYTF
TRBV28	NA	TRBJ2-5	NA	TGTGCCAGCAGTCCCCCGACAGTACAAGAGACCCAGTACTTC	CASSPPTVQETQYF